Detailed here is one T cell receptor (beta chain). Its antigen is still unknown. Data came from immunoSEQ multiplex PCR; TCRdb stores just in-frame clones and leaves some out. The sample contains more than 60,000 clones, 94% of which appear only once. This specimen comes from a study of OX40 agonist ivuxolimab in advanced cancers. Study-wide background: Two cutaneous melanoma patients and one hepatocellular carcinoma patient, three in all, had partial responses.

The CDR3 sequence is 13 residues long. CDR1 and CDR2 from the germline V gene are SGHNT and YENEEA. Trimming cost V 3 bases and J 5 bases; bases outside gene matches: 1. General study points: CD8+ T cells averaged more expanded clones than CD4+.

The V and J genes are TRBV11-3 and TRBJ2-7; TRBD1 matches at 10 bases. The specimen was CD4+ or CD8+ T cells sorted from blood, collected in a trial of the OX40 agonist ivuxolimab. This receptor was obtained from an adult with an advanced solid tumor such as melanoma, head and neck, liver or kidney cancer. The CDR3 sequence: CASSLTGGDEQYF. The CDR3 region has the DNA TGTGCCAGCAGCTTGACAGGGGGCGACGAGCAGTACTTC.